This TCR beta chain comes out of a study of blood T cell repertoires in COVID-19. Whole-study context: The samples span acute and convalescent COVID-19 from the United States, Italy and Spain. Nucleic acid was either cDNA or gDNA, and it came from T cells, B-cell-depleted T cells, or PBMCs.

CDR1 SGHRS and CDR2 YFSETQ come from the germline V gene. J was trimmed by 5 bases and V by 0 bases; bases with no gene match: 7. The CDR3 spans 18 residues. Study processing details: The authors estimated nucleated cell counts from reference gene primer amplification. Data came from immunoSEQ multiplex PCR; TCRdb stores just in-frame clones and leaves some out. The V and J calls and the clone size are those of that table, but D and trimming were determined from the DNA. Among roughly 70,000 clones listed, 80% to 85% were seen once. Sample: peripheral blood. The chain carries TRBV5-1 and TRBJ2-1; 14 nucleotides line up with TRBD2. This clonotype originated in a woman in her sixties or seventies with acute or convalescent COVID-19. The DNA of the CDR3 is TGCGCCAGCAGCTTGGATGGGACTAGCGGGGGAACCCACAATGAGCAGTTCTTC. Protein sequence: CASSLDGTSGGTHNEQFF.